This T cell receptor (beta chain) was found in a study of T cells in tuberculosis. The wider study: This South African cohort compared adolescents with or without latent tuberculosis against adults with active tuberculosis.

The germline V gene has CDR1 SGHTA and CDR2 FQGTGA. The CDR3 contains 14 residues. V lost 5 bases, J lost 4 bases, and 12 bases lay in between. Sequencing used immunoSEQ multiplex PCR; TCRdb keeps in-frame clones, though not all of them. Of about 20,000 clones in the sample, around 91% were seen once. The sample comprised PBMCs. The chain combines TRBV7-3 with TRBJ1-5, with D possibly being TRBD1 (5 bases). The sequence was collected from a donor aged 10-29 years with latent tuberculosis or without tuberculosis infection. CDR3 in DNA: TGTGCCAGCAGCCCTACGGGGGGGAATCAGCCCCAGCATTTT. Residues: CASSPTGGNQPQHF.